The next 8 T cell receptor beta chains were all read from a single sample in a study of pediatric ulcerative colitis. During colonoscopy, one to two rectal pinch biopsies were collected. Produced via immunoSEQ multiplex PCR; TCRdb's table is partial and in-frame only. The data hold 35,000 to 45,000 clones, with over 70% observed a single time. What was sequenced was gut tissue. Receptors originate from a boy younger than 18 with severe ulcerative colitis.

This chain connects TRBV9 to TRBJ2-5; D unclear. The germline V gene has CDR1 SGDLS and CDR2 YYNGEE. The CDR3 is 15 amino acids. V lost 2 bases and J 2 bases, leaving 13 bases between the germline ends. Written as DNA, the CDR3 is TGTGCCAGCAGCGTTCTAGTGGGTTCGCAAGAGACCCAGTACTTC. This gives the protein CASSVLVGSQETQYF.

The CDR3 protein is CASSLAPGDSAGEGYTF. CDR3 DNA sequence: TGTGCCAGCAGCTTGGCCCCCGGGGACTCGGCGGGAGAAGGCTACACCTTC. The V and J genes are TRBV5-5 and TRBJ1-2; a weak D match, TRBD1 (5 bases). Trimming cost V 0 bases and J 8 bases, with 23 bases left between them. Per the germline V gene, CDR1 is SGHKS and CDR2 is YYEKEE (reference sequence). The CDR3 loop spans 17 amino acids. Variable domain in full (rest from reference TRBV5-5 and TRBJ1-2): DAGVTQSPTHLIKTRGQQVTLRCSPISGHKSVSWYQQVLGQGPQFIFQYYEKEERGRGNFPDRFSARQFPNYSSELNVNALLLGDSALYLCASSLAPGDSAGEGYTFGSGTRLTVV.

This sequence joins TRBV6-5 and TRBJ1-4, with 9 bases lining up with TRBD1. The V and J ends lost 4 bases and 8 bases, in that order; junction bases with no gene match: 5. The CDR3 totals 14 residues. Germline V gene lookup returns CDR1 MNHEY and CDR2 SVGAGI. CDR3 DNA: TGTGCCAGCAGTTCGACAGGGGGAAGAGAAAAACTGTTTTTT. It specifies CASSSTGGREKLFF.

The J gene is TRBJ2-2, the V gene TRBV4-2; weak D call: TRBD2 (5 bases). Germline CDR1 and CDR2: LGHNA and YNFKEQ. V lost 6 bases to trimming and J lost 6 bases, with 20 bases between them. This CDR3 has 16 amino acids. CDR3: CASSRELVQYSGELFF. CDR3 coding DNA: TGTGCCAGCAGTCGTGAACTAGTTCAATACTCCGGGGAGCTGTTTTTT.

This chain uses TRBV29-1 with TRBJ1-4, with D perhaps matching TRBD1 (6 bases). V was pared by 7 bases and J by 3 bases, with 15 bases between. The CDR3 contains 14 residues. Germline V gene data show CDR1 as SQVTM and CDR2 as ANQGSEA. This CDR3 is CSARPTGANEKLFF. The CDR3 DNA reads as TGCAGCGCGAGACCGACAGGAGCTAATGAAAAACTGTTTTTT.

This chain links TRBV2 with TRBJ1-2; TRBD1 matches at 7 bases. From germline, CDR1 is SNHLY and CDR2 FYNNEI. After removal of 2 bases from V and 4 bases from J, the junction contained 1 base not matched to a gene. CDR3 length: 13 residues. Written as DNA, the CDR3 is TGTGCCAGCAGTGAAAGACAGGGCTATGGCTACACCTTC. Translation gives CASSERQGYGYTF.

The V and J genes are TRBV19 and TRBJ1-2; TRBD1 might be the D (5 bases). Germline CDR1 is LNHDA and CDR2 is SQIVND (reference sequence). The germline V and J ends were trimmed by 6 bases and 4 bases, with 15 bases remaining between them. CDR3 length: 14 residues. The CDR3: CASRGTESLYGYTF. In DNA form, the CDR3 reads TGTGCCAGTAGGGGGACGGAGTCCCTCTATGGCTACACCTTC. The full variable domain, in which reference TRBV19 and TRBJ1-2 provide the parts outside the CDR3, is DGGITQSPKYLFRKEGQNVTLSCEQNLNHDAMYWYRQDPGQGLRLIYYSQIVNDFQKGDIAEGYSVSREKKESFPLTVTSAQKNPTAFYLCASRGTESLYGYTFGSGTRLTVV.

The rearrangement links TRBV28 to TRBJ1-5; 8 nucleotides align to TRBD1. Germline assignment: CDR1 MDHEN and CDR2 SYDVKM. The junction had 9 bases not matched to a gene; V was cut back by 5 bases and J by 6 bases. This CDR3 region has 15 residues. CDR3 sequence: CASSTWTGPTQPQHF. The DNA for the CDR3 is TGTGCCAGCAGTACATGGACAGGGCCCACTCAGCCCCAGCATTTT.